This T cell receptor beta chain is from a study of OX40 agonist ivuxolimab in advanced cancers. On the study more broadly: Averaging 60 years in age, with a range of 23 to 79, the cohort was about 85% male. Among those treated, three patients had partial responses, one with hepatocellular carcinoma and two with cutaneous melanoma.

Worth noting for this clone: Its antigen is as yet unknown.

Study-wide points: A proportion of nonresponders additionally exhibited low normalized T-cell clonal expansion. Researchers did not determine the expanded peripheral T cells' antigen specificity.

Clones were sequenced by immunoSEQ multiplex PCR, and TCRdb holds only the in-frame ones, with some missing. Here the sample spans about 27,000 clones, under 80% being singletons. The TCR was taken from an adult with an advanced solid tumor such as melanoma, head and neck, liver or kidney cancer. The source was CD4+ or CD8+ T cells sorted from blood, collected in a trial of the OX40 agonist ivuxolimab.

This chain's CDR3 is CASSLTGLGWYNEQFF. CDR3 DNA: TGTGCCAGCTCACTGACGGGATTGGGCTGGTACAATGAGCAGTTCTTC. The rearrangement links TRBV18 to TRBJ2-1, with D perhaps TRBD2 (5 bases). Trimming took 4 bases from V and 4 from J, leaving 17 bases between them. Germline V gene data show CDR1 as KGHSH and CDR2 as LQKENI. The CDR3 is made up of 16 amino acids.